This T cell receptor beta chain was obtained from a study of T cell repertoires in cytomegalovirus infection. Study-level information: Peptides in the study included HLA-C-restricted and HLA-B-restricted CMV epitopes. TCR beta signatures that were public indicated CMV infection and matching HLA type.

The study, taken as a whole, reports: HLA-C-restricted CMV clonotypes gave the most frequent clonotype in two of eight donors.

In the case of this clonotype: The antigen is undetermined.

One entry per CDR3 protein results from TCRdb running MiXCR on the reads. Of 750,000 to 950,000 distinct CDR3 sequences listed, 25% to 35% are singletons. The specimen comprised cultured CD8+ T cells from PBMCs, sampled from culture after CMV antigen stimulation. This clonotype originated in a human donor in good health (CMV status not recorded). Some clones in this sample may be carry-over from other donors' samples.

CDR3 in amino acids: CASSYWKDQETQYF. The CDR3 region has the DNA TGTGCCAGCAGTTACTGGAAGGACCAAGAGACCCAGTACTTC. The chain joins TRBV6-5 to TRBJ2-5; D gene unclear. The CDR3 is 14 residues long. Looked up from germline, CDR1 is MNHEY and CDR2 is SVGAGI. V was clipped by 1 base and J by 0 bases, with 6 bases between them.